This entry is about one T cell receptor beta chain. Its antigen is currently unknown. The donors were in the approximately 110-subject validation cohort; that cohort was separate from the roughly 730-subject first cohort. Method: immunoSEQ multiplex PCR; TCRdb's copy keeps in-frame clones and lacks some. The sample has about 220,000 clones, roughly 88% seen once. The data are from a study of cytomegalovirus exposure and HLA in healthy donors. The study, taken as a whole, reports: It was 150 to 200 TCR beta chains that were listed as cytomegalovirus-associated. The tendency of first-cohort TCR clusters to co-occur in the 120 validation repertoires was identified by a subsequent analysis. The classifier, whose performance was assessed in both the original and validation cohorts, reportedly diagnosed cytomegalovirus status with high specificity and sensitivity.

Sequencing input: PBMCs. The sequence came from a woman in her 30s in good health and CMV-seropositive.

CDR3 residues: CASSRERTRDYNEQFF. In DNA, the CDR3 is TGTGCCAGCAGCCGCGAGCGGACTAGAGATTACAATGAGCAGTTCTTC. The chain recombines TRBV7-6 with TRBJ2-1; 7 bases are shared with TRBD2. In germline, CDR1 is SGHVS, CDR2 FNYEAQ. This CDR3 spans 16 amino acids. V was pared by 5 bases and J by 4 bases, with 11 bases of the junction left unmatched.